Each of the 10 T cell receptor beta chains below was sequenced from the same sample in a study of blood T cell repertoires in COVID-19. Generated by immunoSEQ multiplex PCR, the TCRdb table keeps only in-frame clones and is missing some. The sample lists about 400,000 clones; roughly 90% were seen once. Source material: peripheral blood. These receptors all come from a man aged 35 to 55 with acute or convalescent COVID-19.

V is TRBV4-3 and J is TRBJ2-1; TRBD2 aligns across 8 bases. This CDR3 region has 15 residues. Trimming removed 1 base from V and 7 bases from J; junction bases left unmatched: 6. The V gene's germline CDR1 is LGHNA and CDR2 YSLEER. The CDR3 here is CASSQGGTSINEQFF. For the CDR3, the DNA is TGCGCCAGCAGCCAAGGGGGGACTAGTATAAATGAGCAGTTCTTC.

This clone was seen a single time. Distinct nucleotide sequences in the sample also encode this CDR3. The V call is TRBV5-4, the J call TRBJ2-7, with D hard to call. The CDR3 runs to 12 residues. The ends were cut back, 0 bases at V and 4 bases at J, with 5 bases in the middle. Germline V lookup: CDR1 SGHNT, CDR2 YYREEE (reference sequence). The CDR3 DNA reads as TGTGCCAGCAGCTTGGGAGGATACGAGCAGTACTTC. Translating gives CASSLGGYEQYF.

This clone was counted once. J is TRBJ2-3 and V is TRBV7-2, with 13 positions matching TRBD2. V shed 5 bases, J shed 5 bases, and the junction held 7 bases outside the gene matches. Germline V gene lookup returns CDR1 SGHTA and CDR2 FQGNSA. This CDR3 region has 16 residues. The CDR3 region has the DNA TGTGCCAGCAGCATTGGGACTAGCGGGGTTCTAGATACGCAGTATTTT. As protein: CASSIGTSGVLDTQYF.

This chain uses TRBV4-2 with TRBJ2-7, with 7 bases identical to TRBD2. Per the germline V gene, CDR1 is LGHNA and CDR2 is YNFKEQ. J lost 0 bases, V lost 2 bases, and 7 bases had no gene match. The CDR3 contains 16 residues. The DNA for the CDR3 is TGTGCCAGCAGCCAATGGGGAGGGATCAGCTCCTACGAGCAGTACTTC. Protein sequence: CASSQWGGISSYEQYF.

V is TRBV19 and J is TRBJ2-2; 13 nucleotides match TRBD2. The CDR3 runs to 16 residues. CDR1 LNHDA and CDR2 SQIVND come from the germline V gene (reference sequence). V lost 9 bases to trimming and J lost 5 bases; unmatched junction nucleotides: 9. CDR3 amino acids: CASTRLAGGRTGELFF. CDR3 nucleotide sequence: TGTGCCAGCACCCGACTAGCGGGAGGTAGAACCGGGGAGCTGTTTTTT.

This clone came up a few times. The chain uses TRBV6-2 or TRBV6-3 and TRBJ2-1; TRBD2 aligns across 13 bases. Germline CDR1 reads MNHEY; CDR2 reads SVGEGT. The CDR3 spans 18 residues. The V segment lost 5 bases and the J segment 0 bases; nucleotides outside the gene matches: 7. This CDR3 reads CASSRTSGGGSSYNEQFF. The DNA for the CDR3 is TGTGCCAGCAGTCGTACTAGCGGGGGGGGGAGCTCCTACAATGAGCAGTTCTTC.

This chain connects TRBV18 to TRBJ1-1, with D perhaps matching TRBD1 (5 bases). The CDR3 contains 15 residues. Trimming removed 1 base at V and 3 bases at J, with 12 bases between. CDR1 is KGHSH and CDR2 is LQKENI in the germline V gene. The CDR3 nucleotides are TGTGCCAGCTCACCACAGGGGCGCATGGACACTGAAGCTTTCTTT. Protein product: CASSPQGRMDTEAFF.

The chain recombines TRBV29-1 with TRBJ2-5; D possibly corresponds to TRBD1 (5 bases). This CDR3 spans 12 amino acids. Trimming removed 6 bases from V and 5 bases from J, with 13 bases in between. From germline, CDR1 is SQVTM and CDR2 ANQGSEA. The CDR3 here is CSVIGVLETQYF. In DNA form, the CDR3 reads TGCAGCGTGATAGGGGTGTTGGAGACCCAGTACTTC.

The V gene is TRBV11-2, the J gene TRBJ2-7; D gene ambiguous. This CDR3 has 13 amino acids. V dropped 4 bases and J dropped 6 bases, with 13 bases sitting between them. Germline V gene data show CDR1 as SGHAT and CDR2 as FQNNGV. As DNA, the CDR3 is TGTGCCAGCAGCTCCTCACGACTTTTCGAGCAGTACTTC. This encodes CASSSSRLFEQYF.

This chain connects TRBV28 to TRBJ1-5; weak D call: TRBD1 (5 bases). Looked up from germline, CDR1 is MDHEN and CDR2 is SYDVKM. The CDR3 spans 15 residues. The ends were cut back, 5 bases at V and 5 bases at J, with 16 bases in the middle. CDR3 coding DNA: TGTGCCAGCAGTCCCGGGGGACTTCGACATCAGCCCCAGCATTTT. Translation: CASSPGGLRHQPQHF.